The 20 T cell receptor beta chains given below trace back to one sample, sequenced in a study of blood T cell repertoires in COVID-19 (TCRdb year 2020). The library was built by means of the immunoSEQ multiplex PCR assay. Here the immuneACCESS table is served through TCRdb, limited to in-frame sequences with V and J called. Missing clones are a known gap in these copies; in checked studies unresolved V genes cover under half, and the rest lacks a known reason. Present in this sample are over 150,000 clones, around 87% of which were seen just once. The ten largest clones represent 2.5% to 3% of the sample. Sequencing was done on a sample of peripheral blood. The receptors were sampled from a woman older than 75 with COVID-19, enrolled during active disease.

CDR3 coding DNA: TGTGCCAGCAGCCAACCCCGGGGGACCCAGTACTTC. Protein: CASSQPRGTQYF. The genes are TRBV3-1 (or the pseudogene TRBV3-2) and TRBJ2-5, with D possibly matching TRBD2 (5 bases). The CDR3 runs 12 residues. Germline assignment: CDR1 LGHDT and CDR2 YNNKEL (reference sequence). The V and J ends lost 2 bases and 7 bases respectively, with 8 bases between them.

This chain joins TRBV3-1 (or the pseudogene TRBV3-2) and TRBJ2-7; TRBD2 matches at 8 bases. CDR3 length: 14 residues. Germline values: CDR1 LGHDT, CDR2 YNNKEL (reference sequence). Trimming at V came to 3 bases and at J to 3 bases, leaving 4 bases not matched to a gene. CDR3 protein: CASSQGLEIYEQYF. In DNA form, the CDR3 reads TGTGCCAGCAGCCAGGGACTAGAAATCTACGAGCAGTACTTC.

The chain recombines TRBV4-1 with TRBJ2-7; 9 nucleotides match TRBD2. This CDR3 comprises 18 residues. J lost 2 bases, V lost 1 base, and 12 bases had no gene match. CDR1 is MGHRA, CDR2 YSYEKL, per germline. The CDR3 region has the DNA TGCGCCAGCAGCCAAGTGGGGACCCTAGCGGGGCGCGCCTACGAGCAGTACTTC. Translated: CASSQVGTLAGRAYEQYF.

The table lists this clone with a count of one. The chain uses TRBV19 and TRBJ2-2; TRBD1 might be the D (6 bases). Per the germline V gene, CDR1 is LNHDA and CDR2 is SQIVND (reference sequence). CDR3 length: 14 amino acids. V lost 3 bases, J lost 6 bases, and 11 bases lay in between. The CDR3 bases are TGTGCCAGTAGTATTAGTCAGGGGTCCGGGGAGCTGTTTTTT. Its translation: CASSISQGSGELFF.

V gene TRBV12-3 or TRBV12-4 combines with J gene TRBJ1-1, with 7 bases that match TRBD1. V shed 0 bases, J shed 5 bases, and the junction held 0 bases outside the gene matches. This CDR3 is 13 amino acids long. The CDR3 DNA sequence: TGTGCCAGCAGTTTAGCGACAGGGACTGAAGCTTTCTTT. It codes for CASSLATGTEAFF.

V gene TRBV2 combines with J gene TRBJ1-5; D not resolved. V lost 5 bases, J lost 3 bases, and 11 bases lay in between. Germline loops: CDR1 SNHLY, CDR2 FYNNEI. CDR3 size: 14 residues. This CDR3 reads CASSKAGNNQPQHF. The CDR3 coding sequence is TGTGCCAGCAGTAAGGCCGGGAACAATCAGCCCCAGCATTTT.

The chain has TRBV7-9 and TRBJ1-1; D remains unclear. V dropped 9 bases and J dropped 1 base, with 18 bases sitting between them. The CDR3 consists of 15 residues. Germline CDR1 and CDR2: SEHNR and FQNEAQ (reference sequence). CDR3: CARDDEIEGNTEAFF. The CDR3 DNA reads as TGTGCCAGGGACGACGAGATCGAGGGGAACACTGAAGCTTTCTTT.

The chain carries TRBV10-3 and TRBJ1-2; 7 bases map to TRBD1. The junction had 2 bases not matched to a gene; V was cut back by 9 bases and J by 1 base. Germline loops: CDR1 ENHRY, CDR2 SYGVKD. The CDR3 contains 12 residues. The CDR3 protein is CAMGTDNYGYTF. The DNA for the CDR3 is TGTGCCATGGGGACAGATAACTATGGCTACACCTTC.

The chain couples TRBV7-6 to TRBJ1-2, with 12 bases matching TRBD1. With 0 bases clipped from V and 6 bases from J, the junction kept 5 bases outside the gene matches. The length of the CDR3 is 16 residues. Germline CDR1 reads SGHVS; CDR2 reads FNYEAQ. CDR3 DNA sequence: TGTGCCAGCAGCTTAGCGCAGGGACAGGGGGCGCATGGCTACACCTTC. It encodes CASSLAQGQGAHGYTF. The full variable domain, in which reference TRBV7-6 and TRBJ1-2 provide the parts outside the CDR3, is GAGVSQSPRYKVTKRGQDVALRCDPISGHVSLYWYRQALGQGPEFLTYFNYEAQQDKSGLPNDRFSAERPEGSISTLTIQRTEQRDSAMYRCASSLAQGQGAHGYTFGSGTRLTVV.

This clone was seen a few times. The chain links TRBV12-3 or TRBV12-4 to TRBJ2-1, with D possibly being TRBD1 (5 bases). This CDR3 contains 13 residues. With 3 bases removed from V and 7 bases from J, the gap between germline ends came to 10 bases. DNA of the CDR3: TGTGCCAGCAGTTTGGGTACAGGTAATGAGCAGTTCTTC. It yields the protein CASSLGTGNEQFF.

The J gene is TRBJ2-3, the V gene TRBV6-5; 10 bases fit TRBD2. CDR3 length: 15 residues. Germline lookup yields CDR1 MNHEY and CDR2 SVGAGI. V shed 8 bases and J 1 base; nucleotides not matched to a gene: 6. In DNA, the CDR3 is TGTGCCAGCCGAATCGGGACTAGCGGCACAGATACGCAGTATTTT. Encoded protein: CASRIGTSGTDTQYF.

V gene TRBV3-1 (or the pseudogene TRBV3-2) combines with J gene TRBJ2-6; no reliable D call. The ends were cut back, 3 bases at V and 0 bases at J, with 6 bases in the middle. The CDR3 length is 15 residues. In germline, CDR1 is LGHDT, CDR2 YNNKEL (reference sequence). CDR3 protein: CASSHLFSGANVLTF. The CDR3 nucleotides are TGTGCCAGCAGCCATCTCTTCTCTGGGGCCAACGTCCTGACTTTC.

The chain recombines TRBV7-2 with TRBJ1-2, with 9 bases that match TRBD1. V was pared by 3 bases and J by 3 bases, with 8 bases of the junction left unmatched. This CDR3 has 16 residues. Looked up from germline, CDR1 is SGHTA and CDR2 is FQGNSA. CDR3 region: CASSLEQGAGYYGYTF. The CDR3 DNA reads as TGTGCCAGCAGCTTGGAACAGGGGGCAGGGTACTATGGCTACACCTTC. The variable domain in full, completed from reference TRBV7-2 and TRBJ1-2, reads GAGVSQSPSNKVTEKGKDVELRCDPISGHTALYWYRQSLGQGLEFLIYFQGNSAPDKSGLPSDRFSAERTGGSVSTLTIQRTQQEDSAVYLCASSLEQGAGYYGYTFGSGTRLTVV.

The chain uses TRBV10-3 and TRBJ2-1; tentative D call: TRBD2 (6 bases). CDR1 ENHRY and CDR2 SYGVKD come from the germline V gene. Trimming removed 5 bases at V and 5 bases at J, with 16 bases between. This CDR3 has 15 amino acids. CDR3 loop: CAISTGTSGNNEQFF. As DNA, the CDR3 is TGTGCCATCAGTACTGGGACTTCGGGGAACAATGAGCAGTTCTTC.

The chain recombines TRBV28 with TRBJ1-5; possibly TRBD1 for D (5 bases). Germline V lookup: CDR1 MDHEN, CDR2 SYDVKM. The V end was cut by 11 bases, the J end by 0 bases, with 26 bases between. The CDR3 loop spans 18 amino acids. Written as DNA, the CDR3 is TGTGCCGTATTAATCCGGGACGGGGGGGATAGTAGCAATCAGCCCCAGCATTTT. It yields the protein CAVLIRDGGDSSNQPQHF.

The genes are TRBV10-3 and TRBJ1-5; D perhaps matches TRBD1 (6 bases). This CDR3 comprises 13 residues. Germline assignment: CDR1 ENHRY and CDR2 SYGVKD. With 10 bases removed from V and 4 bases from J, the gap between germline ends came to 14 bases. The CDR3 reads CATLAGANQPQHF. Here the CDR3 DNA reads TGTGCCACCCTTGCAGGGGCTAATCAGCCCCAGCATTTT.

CDR3 amino acids: CASSADRDTEAFF. The CDR3 DNA is TGTGCCAGTAGTGCTGACAGGGACACTGAAGCTTTCTTT. The rearrangement uses TRBV19 and TRBJ1-1; TRBD1 aligns across 7 bases. V dropped 5 bases and J dropped 3; count of bases not matched to a gene: 3. Germline lookup yields CDR1 LNHDA and CDR2 SQIVND (reference sequence). This CDR3 spans 13 amino acids.

This chain links TRBV6-2 or TRBV6-3 with TRBJ2-7, with 9 nucleotides matching TRBD1. The CDR3 covers 13 residues. Germline CDR1 is MNHEY and CDR2 is SVGEGT. With 3 bases clipped from V and 7 bases from J, the junction kept 4 bases outside the gene matches. CDR3 sequence reads: CASSYGQGREQYF. In DNA, the CDR3 is TGTGCCAGCAGTTATGGACAGGGGAGAGAGCAGTACTTC.

V usage is TRBV7-3 and J usage is TRBJ1-1, with 7 positions matching TRBD1. With 5 bases clipped from V and 0 bases from J, the junction kept 6 bases outside the gene matches. CDR1 is SGHTA, CDR2 FQGTGA, per germline. The CDR3 covers 15 residues. The CDR3: CASSGEQGLNTEAFF. CDR3 nucleotide sequence: TGTGCCAGCAGCGGAGAACAGGGGTTGAACACTGAAGCTTTCTTT.

The chain couples TRBV7-2 to TRBJ2-3, with D unclear. Trimming pared 1 base from V and 4 bases from J, leaving 9 bases between. This CDR3 is 14 amino acids long. The germline V gene has CDR1 SGHTA and CDR2 FQGNSA. This CDR3 reads CASSLGTSPDTQYF. The CDR3 nucleotides read TGTGCCAGCAGCTTAGGAACATCCCCAGATACGCAGTATTTT.